The rows below give T cell receptor beta chains drawn from one sample of a study of control samples from healthy donors and cancer patients. Libraries were prepared by immunoSEQ multiplex PCR; TCRdb keeps only in-frame clonotypes and omits some of them. Of roughly 55,000 clones in the sample, roughly 90% were seen once. What was sequenced was PBMCs. These receptors all come from a middle-aged man with colorectal cancer. Each CDR3 is given with its conserved first and last residue. D genes are given only for firm matches. The size entry is marked missing in some rows and otherwise reads once, few, many or a size class.

J gene,clone size,D gene,V gene,CDR3 protein,CDR3 DNA
TRBJ2-3,.,.,TRBV24-1,CATSRDDFTDTQYF,TGTGCCACCAGTAGGGACGACTTCACAGATACGCAGTATTTT
TRBJ2-5,.,TRBD2,TRBV5-1,CASSYGVAGGQETQYF,TGCGCCAGCAGTTACGGGGTAGCGGGGGGACAAGAGACCCAGTACTTC
TRBJ1-1,once,.,TRBV18,CASSPARDLNTEAFF,TGTGCCAGCTCACCAGCCAGAGATCTGAACACTGAAGCTTTCTTT
TRBJ1-3,.,.,TRBV9,CASSVALGGNTIYF,TGTGCCAGCAGCGTAGCTCTTGGTGGAAACACCATATATTTT
TRBJ1-2,.,.,TRBV2,CASSGGFDGYTF,TGTGCCAGCAGTGGGGGCTTCGACGGCTACACCTTC
TRBJ1-1,.,.,TRBV12-3/TRBV12-4,CASSFSENTEAFF,TGTGCCAGCAGTTTTTCGGAGAACACTGAAGCTTTCTTT
TRBJ2-2,.,.,TRBV7-3,CASSLNSGGPNTGELFF,TGTGCCAGCAGCTTAAATTCCGGGGGCCCGAACACCGGGGAGCTGTTTTTT
TRBJ1-5,.,TRBD1,TRBV2,CASRDRSNQPQHF,TGTGCCAGCAGGGACAGGAGCAATCAGCCCCAGCATTTT
TRBJ1-6,.,.,TRBV11-2,CASSSPPIQNSPLHF,TGTGCCAGCAGCTCCCCCCCAATCCAAAATTCACCCCTCCACTTT
TRBJ2-7,.,.,TRBV6-2/TRBV6-3,CASSAGWETNF,TGTGCCAGCAGTGCGGGGTGGGAAACGAACTTC
TRBJ2-4,.,TRBD1,TRBV6-6,CASSPGQGASIAKNIQYF,TGTGCCAGCAGTCCGGGACAGGGGGCCTCCATAGCCAAAAACATTCAGTACTTC
TRBJ2-3,.,.,TRBV2,CASEALTDTQYF,TGTGCCAGCGAGGCGCTAACAGATACGCAGTATTTT
TRBJ1-2,.,TRBD1,TRBV3-1/TRBV3-2,CASSRLTGSDGYTF,TGTGCCAGCAGCCGATTGACAGGGTCGGATGGCTACACCTTC
TRBJ1-6,.,TRBD1,TRBV2,CASSVGQINNSPLHF,TGTGCCAGCAGCGTGGGACAGATAAATAATTCACCCCTCCACTTT
TRBJ1-2,.,.,TRBV4-2,CASSQDSQGGGYTF,TGTGCCAGCAGCCAAGATTCCCAGGGTGGTGGCTACACCTTC
TRBJ1-5,few,TRBD1,TRBV2,CASSEFGTANQPQHF,TGTGCCAGCAGTGAATTCGGGACAGCTAATCAGCCCCAGCATTTT
TRBJ2-3,.,.,TRBV7-8,CASSSEAQDTQYF,TGTGCCAGCAGCTCCGAAGCCCAAGATACGCAGTATTTT
TRBJ1-5,.,.,TRBV9,CASSVFYGGSNQPQHF,TGTGCCAGCAGCGTATTCTATGGGGGTAGCAATCAGCCCCAGCATTTT
TRBJ1-2,once,TRBD1,TRBV15,CATSRDIGDSGGYTF,TGTGCCACCAGCAGAGATATAGGGGACAGCGGTGGCTACACCTTC
TRBJ2-5,.,.,TRBV5-1,CASSLAAFPSVGLYF,TGCGCCAGCAGCTTGGCCGCTTTTCCCAGCGTAGGTCTGTACTTC
TRBJ2-2,.,TRBD2,TRBV9,CASSVDTSGGATGELFF,TGTGCCAGCAGCGTAGATACTAGCGGGGGGGCCACCGGGGAGCTGTTTTTT
TRBJ1-1,.,.,TRBV15,CATSREVGTEAFF,TGTGCCACCAGCAGGGAGGTGGGCACTGAAGCTTTCTTT
TRBJ2-3,.,.,TRBV19,CASSIRDGRTDTQYF,TGTGCCAGTAGTATAAGGGACGGGCGCACAGATACGCAGTATTTT
TRBJ1-1,.,TRBD1,TRBV11-3,CASSLLNPGTADTVNTEAFF,TGTGCCAGCAGCTTGCTAAATCCCGGGACAGCCGATACTGTGAACACTGAAGCTTTCTTT
TRBJ1-1,few,.,TRBV11-3,CASSFRGMNTEAFF,TGTGCCAGCAGCTTTCGGGGGATGAACACTGAAGCTTTCTTT
TRBJ2-5,.,.,TRBV29-1,CSVEQQQETQYF,TGCAGCGTTGAACAGCAACAAGAGACCCAGTACTTC
TRBJ2-1,once,.,TRBV7-2,CASSLERMNNEQFF,TGTGCCAGCAGCTTAGAACGGATGAACAATGAGCAGTTCTTC